This is a list of T cell receptor gamma chains from one sample in a study of human gamma delta and Vdelta1 T cells. These TCRs' antigens remain unknown. TCRdb applied CATT to the PCR reads for clone calling. The data show several thousand gamma-chain clones, about 46% seen once. Sequencing was performed on Vdelta1 gamma-delta T cells from blood grown in culture (DOT cells). Every receptor here comes from a human donor in good health. The CDR3 runs from the conserved cysteine through the conserved F or W. Fields, in order: CDR3 length, J gene, clone size, V gene, CDR3 DNA, CDR3 protein. Clone size is not always given. Where it is, it says once, few, many or a class for expanded clones.

CDR3 length: 14; J gene: TRGJ1/TRGJ2; clone size: NA; V gene: TRGV4; CDR3 DNA: TGTGCCACCTGGGATGGGGTATCCCATTATAAGAAACTCTTT; CDR3 protein: CATWDGVSHYKKLF
CDR3 length: 11; J gene: TRGJ1/TRGJ2; clone size: NA; V gene: TRGV3; CDR3 DNA: TGTGCCACCTGGGACAGTTACAAGAAACTCTTT; CDR3 protein: CATWDSYKKLF
CDR3 length: 13; J gene: TRGJ1/TRGJ2; clone size: medium-sized; V gene: TRGV8; CDR3 DNA: TGTGCCACCTGGGATCGGAGTTATTATAAGAAACTCTTT; CDR3 protein: CATWDRSYYKKLF
CDR3 length: 13; J gene: TRGJ1/TRGJ2; clone size: NA; V gene: TRGV5; CDR3 DNA: TGTGCCACCTGGGACAGGCCTTGCTATAAGAAACTCTTT; CDR3 protein: CATWDRPCYKKLF
CDR3 length: 18; J gene: TRGJ1/TRGJ2; clone size: NA; V gene: TRGV5; CDR3 DNA: TGTGCCACCTGGGACAGGCCGAATAAAAACAACCGAAAAAATAAGAAACTCTTT; CDR3 protein: CATWDRPNKNNRKNKKLF
CDR3 length: 13; J gene: TRGJ1/TRGJ2; clone size: once; V gene: TRGV4; CDR3 DNA: TGTGCCACCTGGGATGGGCCCGAACTTAAGAAACTCTTT; CDR3 protein: CATWDGPELKKLF
CDR3 length: 16; J gene: TRGJP2; clone size: NA; V gene: TRGV8; CDR3 DNA: TGTGCCACCTGGGTTCCCATCCAGGGTGGACATTGGATCAAGACGTTT; CDR3 protein: CATWVPIQGGHWIKTF
CDR3 length: 13; J gene: TRGJ1/TRGJ2; clone size: NA; V gene: TRGV9; CDR3 DNA: TGTGCCTTGTGGGAGGTGCGCTATTATAAGAAACTCTTT; CDR3 protein: CALWEVRYYKKLF
CDR3 length: 13; J gene: TRGJP2; clone size: NA; V gene: TRGV4; CDR3 DNA: TGTGCCACCTGGGATGGCAGTGATTGGATCAAGACGTTT; CDR3 protein: CATWDGSDWIKTF
CDR3 length: 14; J gene: TRGJP2; clone size: NA; V gene: TRGV8; CDR3 DNA: TGTGCCACCTGGGATATTCGTGGTGATTGGATCAAGACGTTT; CDR3 protein: CATWDIRGDWIKTF
CDR3 length: 13; J gene: TRGJ1/TRGJ2; clone size: NA; V gene: TRGV4; CDR3 DNA: TGTGCCACCTGGGGCCCGAATTATTATAAGAAACTCTTT; CDR3 protein: CATWGPNYYKKLF
CDR3 length: 18; J gene: TRGJP2; clone size: once; V gene: TRGV5; CDR3 DNA: TGTGCCACCTGGGACAGCACTTACCCATATAGTAGTGATTGGATCAAGACGTTT; CDR3 protein: CATWDSTYPYSSDWIKTF
CDR3 length: 11; J gene: TRGJ1/TRGJ2; clone size: NA; V gene: TRGV9; CDR3 DNA: TGTGCCTTGTGGGAGGCGAGGGGGAAACTCTTT; CDR3 protein: CALWEARGKLF
CDR3 length: 13; J gene: TRGJP2; clone size: few; V gene: TRGV8; CDR3 DNA: TGTGCCACCTGGGACTTTAGTGATTGGATCAAGACGTTT; CDR3 protein: CATWDFSDWIKTF
CDR3 length: 12; J gene: TRGJP2; clone size: NA; V gene: TRGV2; CDR3 DNA: TGTGCCACCTGGTCTAGTGATTGGATCAAGACGTTT; CDR3 protein: CATWSSDWIKTF
CDR3 length: 11; J gene: TRGJ1/TRGJ2; clone size: few; V gene: TRGV9; CDR3 DNA: TGTGCCTTGTGGGAGGTGCGAGAGAAACTCTTT; CDR3 protein: CALWEVREKLF
CDR3 length: 12; J gene: TRGJ1/TRGJ2; clone size: few; V gene: TRGV9; CDR3 DNA: TGTGCCTTGTGGGGGGCGTATTATAAGAAACTCTTT; CDR3 protein: CALWGAYYKKLF
CDR3 length: 12; J gene: TRGJ1/TRGJ2; clone size: few; V gene: TRGV8; CDR3 DNA: TGTGCCACCTGGCCAAATTATTATAAGAAACTCTTT; CDR3 protein: CATWPNYYKKLF
CDR3 length: 10; J gene: TRGJP1; clone size: NA; V gene: TRGV10; CDR3 DNA: TGTGCTCCTTGGGCATGGTTCAAGATATTT; CDR3 protein: CAPWAWFKIF
CDR3 length: 13; J gene: TRGJ1/TRGJ2; clone size: few; V gene: TRGV4; CDR3 DNA: TGTGCCACCTGGGCAATCATCGGTTATAAGAAACTCTTT; CDR3 protein: CATWAIIGYKKLF
CDR3 length: 15; J gene: TRGJ1/TRGJ2; clone size: few; V gene: TRGV2; CDR3 DNA: TGTGCCACCTGGGACGGGCCCTATTTATACTATAAGAAACTCTTT; CDR3 protein: CATWDGPYLYYKKLF
CDR3 length: 15; J gene: TRGJP1; clone size: once; V gene: TRGV10; CDR3 DNA: TGTGCTGCGTGGGATTATCGGACCACTGGTTGGTTCAAGATATTT; CDR3 protein: CAAWDYRTTGWFKIF
CDR3 length: 15; J gene: TRGJP1; clone size: NA; V gene: TRGV10; CDR3 DNA: TGTGCTGCGTGGGATTTGATGGCCACTGGTTGGTTCAAGATATTT; CDR3 protein: CAAWDLMATGWFKIF
CDR3 length: 15; J gene: TRGJ1/TRGJ2; clone size: NA; V gene: TRGV2; CDR3 DNA: TGTGCCACCTGGGACGGGCCGAAGAATTATTATAAGAAACTCTTT; CDR3 protein: CATWDGPKNYYKKLF
CDR3 length: 16; J gene: TRGJP1; clone size: NA; V gene: TRGV3; CDR3 DNA: TGTGCCACCTGGGGCCAACAGGCGATGAAGGGATGGTTCAAGATATTT; CDR3 protein: CATWGQQAMKGWFKIF
CDR3 length: 14; J gene: TRGJ1/TRGJ2; clone size: few; V gene: TRGV3; CDR3 DNA: TGTGCCACCTGGGACAGGTCCAGTTATTATAAGAAACTCTTT; CDR3 protein: CATWDRSSYYKKLF
CDR3 length: 10; J gene: TRGJ1/TRGJ2; clone size: few; V gene: TRGV4; CDR3 DNA: TGTGCCACCTGGGATCAGGAGAAACTCTTT; CDR3 protein: CATWDQEKLF
CDR3 length: 15; J gene: TRGJ1/TRGJ2; clone size: NA; V gene: TRGV5; CDR3 DNA: TGTGCCACCTGGGACAGGCGGAGGGAATATTATAAGAAACTCTTT; CDR3 protein: CATWDRRREYYKKLF
CDR3 length: 16; J gene: TRGJ1/TRGJ2; clone size: NA; V gene: TRGV9; CDR3 DNA: TGTGCCTTGTGGGACGTCCTCGGGACGCGTTATTATAAGAAACTCTTT; CDR3 protein: CALWDVLGTRYYKKLF
CDR3 length: 14; J gene: TRGJ1/TRGJ2; clone size: NA; V gene: TRGV3; CDR3 DNA: TGTGCCACCTGGGACAGCGCGAATTATTATAAGAAACTCTTT; CDR3 protein: CATWDSANYYKKLF
CDR3 length: 12; J gene: TRGJ1/TRGJ2; clone size: NA; V gene: TRGV4; CDR3 DNA: TGTGCCACCTGGAACAATTATTATAAGAAACTCTTT; CDR3 protein: CATWNNYYKKLF
CDR3 length: 13; J gene: TRGJ1/TRGJ2; clone size: NA; V gene: TRGV5; CDR3 DNA: TGTGCCACCTGGGACAACTGGGATTATAAGAAACTCTTT; CDR3 protein: CATWDNWDYKKLF
CDR3 length: 14; J gene: TRGJ1/TRGJ2; clone size: NA; V gene: TRGV8; CDR3 DNA: TGTGCCACCTGGCTTTACAAGGGGGATTATAAGAAACTCTTT; CDR3 protein: CATWLYKGDYKKLF
CDR3 length: 16; J gene: TRGJP2; clone size: few; V gene: TRGV5; CDR3 DNA: TGTGCCACCTGGGACAGGCGTTATAGTAGTGATTGGATCAAGACGTTT; CDR3 protein: CATWDRRYSSDWIKTF
CDR3 length: 14; J gene: TRGJP; clone size: NA; V gene: TRGV9; CDR3 DNA: TGTGCCTTGTGGGTTGGGTTGGGCAAAAAAATCAAGGTATTT; CDR3 protein: CALWVGLGKKIKVF
CDR3 length: 13; J gene: TRGJ1/TRGJ2; clone size: few; V gene: TRGV4; CDR3 DNA: TGTGCCACCTGGGTCAGCGGGGATTATAAGAAACTCTTT; CDR3 protein: CATWVSGDYKKLF
CDR3 length: 12; J gene: TRGJ1/TRGJ2; clone size: NA; V gene: TRGV3; CDR3 DNA: TGTGCCACCTGGGATTACTATTATAAGAAACTCTTT; CDR3 protein: CATWDYYYKKLF
CDR3 length: 12; J gene: TRGJ1/TRGJ2; clone size: few; V gene: TRGV3; CDR3 DNA: TGTGCCACCTGGGACAGGACTTTTAAGAAACTCTTT; CDR3 protein: CATWDRTFKKLF
CDR3 length: 13; J gene: TRGJP2; clone size: few; V gene: TRGV5; CDR3 DNA: TGTGCCACCTGGGACTGGAGTGATTGGATCAAGACGTTT; CDR3 protein: CATWDWSDWIKTF
CDR3 length: 12; J gene: TRGJ1/TRGJ2; clone size: NA; V gene: TRGV4; CDR3 DNA: TGTGCCACCTGGGATGGGCCGAGTAAGAAACTCTTT; CDR3 protein: CATWDGPSKKLF
CDR3 length: 12; J gene: TRGJ1/TRGJ2; clone size: NA; V gene: TRGV9; CDR3 DNA: TGTGCCTTGTGGGGCCATTATTATAAGAAACTCTTT; CDR3 protein: CALWGHYYKKLF
CDR3 length: 12; J gene: TRGJ1/TRGJ2; clone size: NA; V gene: TRGV5; CDR3 DNA: TGTGCCACCTGGAACTTTTATTATAAGAAACTCTTT; CDR3 protein: CATWNFYYKKLF
CDR3 length: 16; J gene: TRGJP2; clone size: few; V gene: TRGV3; CDR3 DNA: TGTGCCACCTGGGACTTTCGGCGGAGTAGTGATTGGATCAAGACGTTT; CDR3 protein: CATWDFRRSSDWIKTF
CDR3 length: 12; J gene: TRGJP2; clone size: NA; V gene: TRGV8; CDR3 DNA: TGTGCCACCTGGGAGAGGGATTGGATCAAGACGTTT; CDR3 protein: CATWERDWIKTF
CDR3 length: 12; J gene: TRGJ1/TRGJ2; clone size: NA; V gene: TRGV10; CDR3 DNA: TGTGCTGCGTGGGATTTTTTTTATAAGAAACTCTTT; CDR3 protein: CAAWDFFYKKLF